The clone carrying this T cell receptor (beta chain) was recorded a few times. Its target is unknown. The data derive from a study of identical twins' blood T cells. In the study overall: Roughly 6 alpha and about six beta libraries together yielded some 50 million reads. General observations from the study: Abundant TCRbeta CDR3s overlapped more between twins than with unrelated donors.

TCRdb processed the 5' RACE reads anew with MiXCR; each CDR3 protein has one entry. Of fewer than 450,000 distinct CDR3 sequences in the sample, about 28% were seen once. The ends lost 7 bases at V and 3 bases at J; junction bases unmatched: 5. Germline V gives CDR1 SQVTM, CDR2 ANQGSEA. The CDR3 has 12 amino acids. The receptor's source is a woman aged 18-55 years in good health. The chain joins TRBV29-1 to TRBJ1-1, with 7 bases that match TRBD1. Sequenced sample: PBMCs. CDR3 amino acids: CSAKGQDTEAFF. CDR3 in DNA: TGCAGCGCGAAAGGACAGGACACTGAAGCTTTCTTT.